This TCR beta chain was captured by sequencing in a study of blood T cell repertoires in COVID-19. Whole-study context: The analysed material was cDNA or gDNA that came from T cells, B-cell-depleted T cells, or PBMCs.

Assay used: immunoSEQ multiplex PCR; TCRdb lists only in-frame clones, some missing. The sample shows roughly 100,000 clones, about 85% of them seen only once. This CDR3 has 15 amino acids. Germline V CDR1 and CDR2: LNHDA, SQIVND (reference sequence). Trimming cost V 4 bases and J 7 bases, with 16 bases left between them. This TCR was recovered from a woman in her fifties or sixties with COVID-19, enrolled during active disease. The chain carries TRBV19 and TRBJ1-4, with unresolved D. Material: peripheral blood. This chain's CDR3 is CASSNQLRAGEKLFF. The CDR3 DNA reads as TGTGCCAGTAGTAACCAACTTAGAGCAGGTGAAAAACTGTTTTTT.